The T cell receptor beta chain described here comes from a study of regulatory T cells in long-lasting Graves disease. Study-wide findings and caveats: Persistent-disease Graves' patients showed less TCR diversity than new cases.

Time point given: newly diagnosed GD, antithyroid drugs for less than 3 months. After RNA was extracted from PBMCs, the TCR library was made from it. This clonotype was counted only a few times. No antigen is known for it. Researchers made TCR beta libraries by using iRepertoire HTBI primers and running Arm-PCR on CDR3 regions. TCRdb recomputed calls from the multiplex PCR reads with MiXCR, one row per CDR3 protein. In the table there are 350,000 to 500,000 distinct CDR3 sequences, 12% to 15% of which are singletons. With V trimmed by 2 bases and J by 1 base, 4 bases remained unmatched. The CDR3 is 15 amino acids. Germline loops: CDR1 ENHRY, CDR2 SYGVKD. The data also belong to a second study, concerning T cells in Graves' hyperthyroidism and ophthalmopathy.

The specimen was peripheral blood mononuclear cells (PBMCs), collected at new diagnosis, from a patient treated with antithyroid drugs. This TCR derives from a woman in her forties or fifties with Graves disease. This chain joins TRBV10-3 and TRBJ1-2; TRBD1 agrees at 7 bases. The CDR3 sequence: CAISEHPGGNYGYTF. CDR3 bases: TGTGCCATCAGTGAGCATCCAGGGGGTAACTATGGCTACACCTTC.